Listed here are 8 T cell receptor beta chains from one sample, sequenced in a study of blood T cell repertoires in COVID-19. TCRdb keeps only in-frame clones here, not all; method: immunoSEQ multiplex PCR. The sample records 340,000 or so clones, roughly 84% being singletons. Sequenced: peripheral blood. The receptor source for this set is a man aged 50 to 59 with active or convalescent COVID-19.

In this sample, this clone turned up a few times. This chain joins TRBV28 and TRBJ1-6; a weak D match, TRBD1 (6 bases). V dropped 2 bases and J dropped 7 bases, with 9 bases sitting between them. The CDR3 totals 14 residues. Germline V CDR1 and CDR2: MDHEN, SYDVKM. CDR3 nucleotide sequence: TGTGCCAGCAGTTTACAGGGGTCGAATTCACCCCTCCACTTT. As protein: CASSLQGSNSPLHF. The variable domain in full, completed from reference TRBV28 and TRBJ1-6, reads DVKVTQSSRYLVKRTGEKVFLECVQDMDHENMFWYRQDPGLGLRLIYFSYDVKMKEKGDIPEGYSVSREKKERFSLILESASTNQTSMYLCASSLQGSNSPLHFGNGTRLTVT.

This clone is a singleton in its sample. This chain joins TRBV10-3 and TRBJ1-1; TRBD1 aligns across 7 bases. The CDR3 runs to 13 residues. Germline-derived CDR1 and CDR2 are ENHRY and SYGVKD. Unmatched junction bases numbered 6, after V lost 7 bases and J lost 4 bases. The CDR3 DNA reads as TGTGCCATCACCTCCTCAGGGGGCACTGAAGCTTTCTTT. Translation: CAITSSGGTEAFF.

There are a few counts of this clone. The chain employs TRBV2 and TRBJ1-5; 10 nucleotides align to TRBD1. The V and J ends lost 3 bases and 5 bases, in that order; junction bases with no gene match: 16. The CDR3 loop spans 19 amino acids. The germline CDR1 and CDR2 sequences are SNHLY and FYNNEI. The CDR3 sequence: CASSDRPYGGTGEDQPQHF. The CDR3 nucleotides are TGTGCCAGCAGTGACCGACCTTACGGTGGGACAGGGGAAGATCAGCCCCAGCATTTT. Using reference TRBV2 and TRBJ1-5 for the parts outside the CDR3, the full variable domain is EPEVTQTPSHQVTQMGQEVILRCVPISNHLYFYWYRQILGQKVEFLVSFYNNEISEKSEIFDDQFSVERPDGSNFTLKIRSTKLEDSAMYFCASSDRPYGGTGEDQPQHFGDGTRLSIL.

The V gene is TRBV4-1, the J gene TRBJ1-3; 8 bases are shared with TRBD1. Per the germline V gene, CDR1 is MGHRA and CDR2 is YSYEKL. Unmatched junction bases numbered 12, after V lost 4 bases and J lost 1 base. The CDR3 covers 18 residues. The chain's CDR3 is CASSLRQGPGKSGNTIYF. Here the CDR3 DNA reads TGCGCCAGCAGCCTACGACAGGGGCCCGGGAAATCTGGAAACACCATATATTTT.

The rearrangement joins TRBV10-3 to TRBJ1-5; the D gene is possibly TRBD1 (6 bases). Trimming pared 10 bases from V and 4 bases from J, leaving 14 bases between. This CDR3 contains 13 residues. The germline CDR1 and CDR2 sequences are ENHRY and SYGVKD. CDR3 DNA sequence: TGTGCCACCGCGGACAGTGGAAATCAGCCCCAGCATTTT. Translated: CATADSGNQPQHF.

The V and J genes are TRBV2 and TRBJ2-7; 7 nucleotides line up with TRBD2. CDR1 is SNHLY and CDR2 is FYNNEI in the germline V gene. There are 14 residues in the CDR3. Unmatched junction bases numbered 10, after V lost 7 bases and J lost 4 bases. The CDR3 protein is CASTAGLVSYEQYF. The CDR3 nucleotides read TGTGCCAGCACTGCAGGACTAGTGTCGTACGAGCAGTACTTC.

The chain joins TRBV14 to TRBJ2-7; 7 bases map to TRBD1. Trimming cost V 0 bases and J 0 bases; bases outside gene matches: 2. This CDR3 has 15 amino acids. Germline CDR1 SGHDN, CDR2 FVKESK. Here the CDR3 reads CASSQETGVSYEQYF. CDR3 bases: TGTGCCAGCAGCCAAGAAACAGGGGTCTCCTACGAGCAGTACTTC.

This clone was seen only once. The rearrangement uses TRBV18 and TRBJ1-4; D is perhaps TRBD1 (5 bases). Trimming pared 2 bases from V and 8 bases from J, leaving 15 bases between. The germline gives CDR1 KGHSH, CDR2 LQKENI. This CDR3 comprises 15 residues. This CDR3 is CASSPDSLSGEKLFF. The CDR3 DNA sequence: TGTGCCAGCTCACCAGACAGCTTAAGTGGAGAAAAACTGTTTTTT.